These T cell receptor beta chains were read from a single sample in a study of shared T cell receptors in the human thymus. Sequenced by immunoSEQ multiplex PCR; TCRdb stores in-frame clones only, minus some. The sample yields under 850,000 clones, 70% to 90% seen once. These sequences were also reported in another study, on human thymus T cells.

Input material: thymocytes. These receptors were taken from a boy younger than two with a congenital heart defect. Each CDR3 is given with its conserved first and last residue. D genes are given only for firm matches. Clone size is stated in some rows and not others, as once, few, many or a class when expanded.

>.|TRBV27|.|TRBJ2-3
CASRGGTTDTQYF
TGTGCCAGCAGGGGGGGTACCACAGATACGCAGTATTTT
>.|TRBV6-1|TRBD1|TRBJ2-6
CASRADRTGANVLTF
TGTGCCAGCAGAGCGGACAGGACTGGGGCCAACGTCCTGACTTTC
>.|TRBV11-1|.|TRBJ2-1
CASSFRVSSSYNEQFF
TGTGCCAGCAGCTTCCGGGTATCTAGCTCCTACAATGAGCAGTTCTTC
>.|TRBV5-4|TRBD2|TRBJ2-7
CASSWAAGAGIVYEQYF
TGTGCCAGCAGCTGGGCGGCGGGAGCGGGAATCGTGTACGAGCAGTACTTC
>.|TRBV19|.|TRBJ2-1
CASNGSPHEQFF
TGTGCCAGTAACGGGAGCCCCCATGAGCAGTTCTTC
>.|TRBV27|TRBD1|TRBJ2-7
CASSLSMPRDRGKYEQYF
TGTGCCAGCAGTTTATCGATGCCGCGGGACAGGGGAAAATACGAGCAGTACTTC
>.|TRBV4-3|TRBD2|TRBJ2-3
CASSQEPLGAGGPSTDTQYF
TGCGCCAGCAGCCAAGAGCCCTTAGGAGCGGGAGGGCCCAGCACAGATACGCAGTATTTT
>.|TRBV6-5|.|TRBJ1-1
CASSYGRALNTEAFF
TGTGCCAGCAGTTACGGGAGGGCCTTGAACACTGAAGCTTTCTTT
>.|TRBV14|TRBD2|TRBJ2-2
CASSQDLEGGPPGELFF
TGTGCCAGCAGCCAAGACTTGGAGGGAGGGCCCCCCGGGGAGCTGTTTTTT
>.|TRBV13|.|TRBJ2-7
CASSHGRGTYEQYF
TGTGCCAGCAGTCATGGTAGAGGAACCTACGAGCAGTACTTC
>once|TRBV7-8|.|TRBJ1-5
CASSADSEDNSNQPQHF
TGTGCCAGCAGCGCGGACAGCGAAGACAATAGCAATCAGCCCCAGCATTTT
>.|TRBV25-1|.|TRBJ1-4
CASRGGEGGGATNEKLFF
TGTGCCAGCAGGGGGGGGGAGGGGGGCGGAGCTACTAATGAAAAACTGTTTTTT
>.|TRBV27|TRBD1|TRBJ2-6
CASSSKRTGTGANVLTF
TGTGCCAGCAGTTCGAAGAGGACAGGGACGGGGGCCAACGTCCTGACTTTC
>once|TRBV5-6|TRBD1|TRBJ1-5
CASSWSSGGQPQHF
TGTGCCAGCAGCTGGTCCTCAGGGGGGCAGCCCCAGCATTTT
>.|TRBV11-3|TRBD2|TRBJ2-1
CASSHPREGYNEQFF
TGTGCCAGCAGCCACCCCAGGGAGGGATACAATGAGCAGTTCTTC
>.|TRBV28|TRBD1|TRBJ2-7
CASSPTGARYEQYF
TGTGCCAGCAGCCCTACAGGGGCGAGGTACGAGCAGTACTTC
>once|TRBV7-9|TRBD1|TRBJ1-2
CASSSEVGTGGYWLYGYTF
TGTGCCAGCAGCTCCGAGGTCGGGACAGGGGGGTATTGGCTCTATGGCTACACCTTC
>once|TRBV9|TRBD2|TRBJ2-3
CASSPRTSGTTDTQYF
TGTGCCAGCAGCCCTCGGACTAGCGGGACCACAGATACGCAGTATTTT
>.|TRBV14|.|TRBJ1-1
CASSQESGTEAFF
TGTGCCAGCAGCCAAGAATCAGGCACTGAAGCTTTCTTT
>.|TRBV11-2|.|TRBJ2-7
CASTETFYEQYF
TGTGCCAGCACCGAGACTTTTTACGAGCAGTACTTC
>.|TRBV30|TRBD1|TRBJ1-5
CAWRDGQGWWDSNQPQHF
TGTGCCTGGAGGGATGGACAGGGCTGGTGGGACAGCAATCAGCCCCAGCATTTT
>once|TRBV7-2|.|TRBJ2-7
CASSLAGRDEQYF
TGTGCCAGCAGCTTAGCGGGTCGGGACGAGCAGTACTTC
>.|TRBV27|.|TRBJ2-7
CASKQTKTYEQYF
TGTGCCAGCAAACAGACAAAGACCTACGAGCAGTACTTC
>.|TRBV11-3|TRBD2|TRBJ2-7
CASSRAGGHEQYF
TGTGCCAGCAGCCGGGCGGGGGGCCACGAGCAGTACTTC
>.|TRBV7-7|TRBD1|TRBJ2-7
CASSLKGTGDFEQYF
TGTGCTAGCAGCTTAAAAGGGACAGGGGATTTCGAGCAGTACTTC
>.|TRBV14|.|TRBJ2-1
CASSRRAPHNEQFF
TGTGCCAGCAGCCGGCGGGCACCACACAATGAGCAGTTCTTC
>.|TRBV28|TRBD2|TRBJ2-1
CASSPPRREKTCDNEQFF
TGTGCCAGCAGTCCCCCGCGGCGGGAGAAGACTTGCGACAATGAGCAGTTCTTC
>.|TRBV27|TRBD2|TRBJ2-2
CASSPKAGDTGELFF
TGTGCCAGCAGTCCAAAAGCGGGAGACACCGGGGAGCTGTTTTTT
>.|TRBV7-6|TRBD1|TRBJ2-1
CASSPEEPRDRPYNEQFF
TGTGCCAGCAGCCCGGAGGAACCCCGGGACAGGCCCTACAATGAGCAGTTCTTC
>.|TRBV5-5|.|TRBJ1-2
CASSLGQSIWANYGYTF
TGTGCCAGCAGCTTGGGACAATCAATTTGGGCTAACTATGGCTACACCTTC
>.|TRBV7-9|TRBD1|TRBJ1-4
CASSIRTGANNEKLFF
TGTGCCAGCAGCATCCGGACAGGCGCTAATAATGAAAAACTGTTTTTT
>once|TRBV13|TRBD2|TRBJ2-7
CASSLGLNSGYEQYF
TGTGCCAGCAGCTTAGGCCTAAATAGCGGGTACGAGCAGTACTTC
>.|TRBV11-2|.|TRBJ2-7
CASSAGLPPYEQYF
TGTGCCAGCAGCGCGGGACTTCCACCCTACGAGCAGTACTTC
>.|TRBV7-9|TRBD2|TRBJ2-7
CASSASGTSEGEQYF
TGTGCCAGCAGCGCGTCCGGGACTAGCGAAGGCGAGCAGTACTTC
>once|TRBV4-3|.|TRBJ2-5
CASSQDLASPQETQYF
TGCGCCAGCAGCCAAGATCTGGCTTCCCCCCAAGAGACCCAGTACTTC
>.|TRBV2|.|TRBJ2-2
CASSEKRAPGTGELFF
TGTGCCAGCAGTGAAAAAAGGGCTCCGGGAACCGGGGAGCTGTTTTTT
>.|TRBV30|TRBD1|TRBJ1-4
CAWRGPDRVDEKLFF
TGTGCCTGGAGGGGACCCGACAGGGTGGATGAAAAACTGTTTTTT
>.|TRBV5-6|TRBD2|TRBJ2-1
CASSLPSGRANEQFF
TGTGCCAGCAGCTTGCCCAGCGGGAGGGCCAATGAGCAGTTCTTC
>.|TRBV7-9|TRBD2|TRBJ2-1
CASSLSGNGDNEQFF
TGTGCCAGCAGCTTAAGCGGGAACGGCGACAATGAGCAGTTCTTC
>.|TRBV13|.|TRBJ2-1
CASSLGPEIAAEQFF
TGTGCCAGCAGCTTAGGGCCTGAGATAGCGGCCGAGCAGTTCTTC
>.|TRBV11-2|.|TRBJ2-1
CASSLEMSSYNEQFF
TGTGCCAGCAGCTTAGAGATGAGCTCCTACAATGAGCAGTTCTTC
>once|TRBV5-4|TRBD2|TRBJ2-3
CASSDTQLAGGRGTQYF
TGTGCCAGCAGCGACACGCAACTAGCGGGAGGCCGGGGGACGCAGTATTTT
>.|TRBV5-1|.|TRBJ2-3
CASSLIISGITDTQYF
TGCGCCAGCAGCTTGATCATCAGCGGAATCACAGATACGCAGTATTTT
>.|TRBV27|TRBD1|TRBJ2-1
CASRWTGLYNEQFF
TGTGCCAGCAGGTGGACAGGACTGTACAATGAGCAGTTCTTC
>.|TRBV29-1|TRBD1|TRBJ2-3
CSVPKRFRTGGLPPTDTQYF
TGCAGCGTCCCCAAAAGGTTTCGGACAGGGGGCTTACCACCCACAGATACGCAGTATTTT
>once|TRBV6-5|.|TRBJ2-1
CASRSPLVREQFF
TGTGCCAGCAGATCCCCACTAGTCAGGGAGCAGTTCTTC
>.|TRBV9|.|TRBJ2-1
CASSLTEGVVWDEQFF
TGTGCCAGCAGCCTCACCGAGGGGGTAGTTTGGGATGAGCAGTTCTTC
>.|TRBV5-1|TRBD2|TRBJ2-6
CASSLKVAGASGANVLTF
TGCGCCAGCAGCTTGAAGGTAGCGGGAGCATCTGGGGCCAACGTCCTGACTTTC
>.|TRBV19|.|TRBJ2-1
CASSKLSSRMQFF
TGTGCCAGTAGTAAATTGTCTAGTCGGATGCAGTTCTTC
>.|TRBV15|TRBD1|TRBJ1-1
CATSRSPTGLRMNTEAFF
TGTGCCACCAGCAGATCACCGACAGGGCTTCGGATGAACACTGAAGCTTTCTTT
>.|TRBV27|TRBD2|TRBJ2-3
CASSPRDGRGVTDTQYF
TGTGCCAGCAGTCCCCGCGACGGCCGGGGGGTCACAGATACGCAGTATTTT
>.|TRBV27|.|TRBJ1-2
CASSVTGNYGYTF
TGTGCCAGCAGTGTTACAGGGAACTATGGCTACACCTTC
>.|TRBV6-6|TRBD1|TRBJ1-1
CASSLDRVSQNTEAFF
TGTGCCAGCAGCCTAGACAGGGTCAGTCAGAACACTGAAGCTTTCTTT
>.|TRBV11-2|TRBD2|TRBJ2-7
CASSSGGDTSSYEQYF
TGTGCCAGCAGCTCGGGGGGGGACACGAGCTCCTACGAGCAGTACTTC
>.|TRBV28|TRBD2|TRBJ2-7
CASSYLLAGVDEQYF
TGTGCCAGCAGTTACCTTCTAGCGGGTGTGGACGAGCAGTACTTC
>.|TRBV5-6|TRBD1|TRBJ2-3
CASSLDREADRTDTQYF
TGTGCCAGCAGCCTAGACAGGGAAGCGGACCGCACAGATACGCAGTATTTT
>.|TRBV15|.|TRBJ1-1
CATGRGPEAFF
TGTGCCACCGGCCGGGGTCCGGAAGCTTTCTTT